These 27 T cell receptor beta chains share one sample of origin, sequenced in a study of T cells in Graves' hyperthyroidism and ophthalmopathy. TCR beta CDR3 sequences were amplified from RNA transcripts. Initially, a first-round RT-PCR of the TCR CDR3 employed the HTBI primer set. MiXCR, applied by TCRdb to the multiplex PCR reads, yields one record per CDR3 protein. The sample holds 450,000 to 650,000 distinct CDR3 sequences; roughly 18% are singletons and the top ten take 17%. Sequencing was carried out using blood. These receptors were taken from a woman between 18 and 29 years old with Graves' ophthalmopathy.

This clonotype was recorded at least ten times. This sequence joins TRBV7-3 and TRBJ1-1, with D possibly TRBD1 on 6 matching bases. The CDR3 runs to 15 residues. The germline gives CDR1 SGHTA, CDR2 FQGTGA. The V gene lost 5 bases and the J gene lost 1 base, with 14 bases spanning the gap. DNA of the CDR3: TGTGCCAGCAGCGACAGGCCCTTCGCGAACACTGAAGCTTTCTTT. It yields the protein CASSDRPFANTEAFF.

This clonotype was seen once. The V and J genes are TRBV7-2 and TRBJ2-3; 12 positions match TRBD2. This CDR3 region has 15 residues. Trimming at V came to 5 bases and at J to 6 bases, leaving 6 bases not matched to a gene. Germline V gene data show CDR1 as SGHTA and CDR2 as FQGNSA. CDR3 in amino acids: CASSPSGGAVDTQYF. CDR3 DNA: TGTGCCAGCAGCCCTAGCGGGGGGGCCGTGGATACGCAGTATTTT.

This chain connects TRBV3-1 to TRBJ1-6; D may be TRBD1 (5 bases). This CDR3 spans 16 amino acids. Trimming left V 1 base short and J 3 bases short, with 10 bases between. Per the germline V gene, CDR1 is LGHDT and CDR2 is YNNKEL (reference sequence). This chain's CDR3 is CASSQGGGVYNSPLHF. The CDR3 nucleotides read TGTGCCAGCAGCCAAGGTGGGGGGGTCTATAATTCACCCCTCCACTTT.

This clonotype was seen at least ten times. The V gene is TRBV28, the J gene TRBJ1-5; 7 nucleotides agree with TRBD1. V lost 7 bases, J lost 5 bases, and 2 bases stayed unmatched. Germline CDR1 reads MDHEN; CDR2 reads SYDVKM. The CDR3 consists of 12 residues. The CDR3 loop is CASITGDQPQHF. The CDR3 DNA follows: TGTGCCAGCATCACAGGGGATCAGCCCCAGCATTTT.

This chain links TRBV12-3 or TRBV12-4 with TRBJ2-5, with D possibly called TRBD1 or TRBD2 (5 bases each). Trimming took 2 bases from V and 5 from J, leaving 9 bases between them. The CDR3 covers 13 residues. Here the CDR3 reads CASSLYEGETQYF. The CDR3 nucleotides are TGTGCCAGCAGTTTATATGAGGGGGAGACCCAGTACTTC.

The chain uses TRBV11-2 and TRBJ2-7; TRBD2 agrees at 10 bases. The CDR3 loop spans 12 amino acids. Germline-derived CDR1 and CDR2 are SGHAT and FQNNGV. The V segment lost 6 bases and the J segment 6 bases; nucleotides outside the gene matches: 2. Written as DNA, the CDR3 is TGTGCCAGCAGGACTAGCGGGCCCGAGCAGTACTTC. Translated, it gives CASRTSGPEQYF.

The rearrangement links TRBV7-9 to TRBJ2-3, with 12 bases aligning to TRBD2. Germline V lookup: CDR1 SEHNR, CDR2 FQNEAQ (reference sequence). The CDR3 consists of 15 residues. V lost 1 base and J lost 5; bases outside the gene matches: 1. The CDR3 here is CASSLGLAGVDTQYF. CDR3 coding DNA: TGTGCCAGCAGCTTAGGACTAGCGGGAGTAGATACGCAGTATTTT.

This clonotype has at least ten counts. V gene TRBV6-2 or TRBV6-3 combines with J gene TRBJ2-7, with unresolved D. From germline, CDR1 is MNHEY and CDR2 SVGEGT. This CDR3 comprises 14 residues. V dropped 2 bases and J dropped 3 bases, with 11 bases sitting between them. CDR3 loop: CASSYRQAGYEQYF. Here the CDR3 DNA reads TGTGCCAGCAGTTACCGTCAGGCTGGCTACGAGCAGTACTTC.

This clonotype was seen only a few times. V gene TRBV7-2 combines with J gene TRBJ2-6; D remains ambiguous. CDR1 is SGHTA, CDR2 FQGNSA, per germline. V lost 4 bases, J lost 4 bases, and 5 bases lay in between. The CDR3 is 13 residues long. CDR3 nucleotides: TGTGCCAGCAGCTCCAGAGGGGCCAACGTCCTGACTTTC. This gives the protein CASSSRGANVLTF. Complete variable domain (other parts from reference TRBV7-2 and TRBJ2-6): GAGVSQSPSNKVTEKGKDVELRCDPISGHTALYWYRQSLGQGLEFLIYFQGNSAPDKSGLPSDRFSAERTGGSVSTLTIQRTQQEDSAVYLCASSSRGANVLTFGAGSRLTVL.

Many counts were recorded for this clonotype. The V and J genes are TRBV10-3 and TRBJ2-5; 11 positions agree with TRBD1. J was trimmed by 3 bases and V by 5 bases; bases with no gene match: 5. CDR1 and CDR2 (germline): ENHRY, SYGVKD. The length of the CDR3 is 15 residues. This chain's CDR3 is CAISTAGQGEETQYF. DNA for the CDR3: TGTGCCATCAGTACGGCGGGACAGGGGGAAGAGACCCAGTACTTC.

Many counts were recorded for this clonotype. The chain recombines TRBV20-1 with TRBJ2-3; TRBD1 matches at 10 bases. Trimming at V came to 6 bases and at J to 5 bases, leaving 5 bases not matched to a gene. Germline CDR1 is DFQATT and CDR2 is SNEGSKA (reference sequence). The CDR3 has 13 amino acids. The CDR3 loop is CSARQGAGDTQYF. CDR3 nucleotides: TGCAGTGCGAGACAGGGGGCGGGAGATACGCAGTATTTT.

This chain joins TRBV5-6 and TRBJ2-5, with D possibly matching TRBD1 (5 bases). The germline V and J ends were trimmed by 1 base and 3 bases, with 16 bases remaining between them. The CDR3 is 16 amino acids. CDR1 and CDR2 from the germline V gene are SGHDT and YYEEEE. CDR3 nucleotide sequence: TGTGCCAGCAGCTTGCCCACGGCAGGGTGGGAAGAGACCCAGTACTTC. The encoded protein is CASSLPTAGWEETQYF.

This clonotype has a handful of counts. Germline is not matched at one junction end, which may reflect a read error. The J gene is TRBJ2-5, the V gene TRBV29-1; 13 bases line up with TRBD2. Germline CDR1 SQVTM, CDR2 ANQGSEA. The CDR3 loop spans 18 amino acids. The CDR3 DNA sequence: TGCAGCGCTGAACCAAATCATCGGACTAGCGGGAGAATGGAGACCCAGTACTTC. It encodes CSAEPNHRTSGRMETQYF.

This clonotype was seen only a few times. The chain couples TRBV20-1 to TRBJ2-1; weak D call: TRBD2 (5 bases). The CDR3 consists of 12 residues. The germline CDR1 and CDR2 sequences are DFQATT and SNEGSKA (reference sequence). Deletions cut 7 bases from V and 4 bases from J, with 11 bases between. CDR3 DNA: TGCAGTGTGGAGACTACATACAATGAGCAGTTCTTC. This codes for CSVETTYNEQFF.

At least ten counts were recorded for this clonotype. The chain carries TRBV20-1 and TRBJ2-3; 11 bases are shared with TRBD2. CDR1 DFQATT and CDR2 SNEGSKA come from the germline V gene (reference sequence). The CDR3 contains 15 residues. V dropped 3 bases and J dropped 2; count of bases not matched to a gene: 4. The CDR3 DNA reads TGCAGTGCTAGCGGACTAGCGGGCCTCACAGATACGCAGTATTTT. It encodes CSASGLAGLTDTQYF.

CDR3 DNA: TGCAGCGTTGTTATTGCATGGGGCACTGAAGCTTTCTTT. Amino acids: CSVVIAWGTEAFF. The chain has TRBV29-1 and TRBJ1-1; D uncertain. The CDR3 totals 13 residues. Germline CDR1 is SQVTM and CDR2 is ANQGSEA. Deletions cut 4 bases from V and 4 bases from J, with 13 bases between.

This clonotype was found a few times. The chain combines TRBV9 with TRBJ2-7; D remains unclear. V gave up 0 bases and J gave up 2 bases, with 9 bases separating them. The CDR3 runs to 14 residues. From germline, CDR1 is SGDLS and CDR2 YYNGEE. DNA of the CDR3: TGTGCCAGCAGCGTAGGGCAGGTGGCCTACGAGCAGTACTTC. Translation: CASSVGQVAYEQYF.

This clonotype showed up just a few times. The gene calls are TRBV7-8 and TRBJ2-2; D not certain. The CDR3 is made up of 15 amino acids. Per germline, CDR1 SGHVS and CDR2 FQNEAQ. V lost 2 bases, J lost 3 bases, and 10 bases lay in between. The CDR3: CASSLMVADTGELFF. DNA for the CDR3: TGTGCCAGCAGCTTAATGGTGGCGGACACCGGGGAGCTGTTTTTT.

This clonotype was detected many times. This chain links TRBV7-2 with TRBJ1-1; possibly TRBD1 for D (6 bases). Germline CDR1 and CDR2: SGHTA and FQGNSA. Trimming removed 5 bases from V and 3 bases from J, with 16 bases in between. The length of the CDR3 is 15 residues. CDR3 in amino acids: CASSPFVRGYTEAFF. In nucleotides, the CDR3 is TGTGCCAGCAGCCCTTTTGTCAGGGGATACACTGAAGCTTTCTTT.

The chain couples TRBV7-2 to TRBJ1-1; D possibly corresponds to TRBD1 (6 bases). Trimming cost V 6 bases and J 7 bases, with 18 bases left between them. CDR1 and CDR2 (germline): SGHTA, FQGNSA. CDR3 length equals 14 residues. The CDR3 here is CASSLAGGVVEAFF. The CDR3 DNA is TGTGCCAGCAGTCTTGCCGGGGGCGTCGTTGAAGCTTTCTTT.

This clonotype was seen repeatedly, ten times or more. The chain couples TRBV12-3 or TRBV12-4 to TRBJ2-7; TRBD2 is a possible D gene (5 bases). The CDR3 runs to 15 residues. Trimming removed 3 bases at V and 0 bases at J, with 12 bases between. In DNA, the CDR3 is TGTGCCAGCAGTTTTAGTCGGGGTGGCTCCTACGAGCAGTACTTC. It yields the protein CASSFSRGGSYEQYF.

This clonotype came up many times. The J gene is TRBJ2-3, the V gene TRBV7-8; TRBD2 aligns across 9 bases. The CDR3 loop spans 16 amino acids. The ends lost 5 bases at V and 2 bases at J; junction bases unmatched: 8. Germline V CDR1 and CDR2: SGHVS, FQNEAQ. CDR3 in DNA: TGTGCCAGCAGCGGACGGCTAGCGGGGAACACAGATACGCAGTATTTT. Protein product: CASSGRLAGNTDTQYF. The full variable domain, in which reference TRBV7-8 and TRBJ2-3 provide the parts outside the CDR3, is GAGVSQSPRYKVAKRGQDVALRCDPISGHVSLFWYQQALGQGPEFLTYFQNEAQLDKSGLPSDRFFAERPEGSVSTLKIQRTQQEDSAVYLCASSGRLAGNTDTQYFGPGTRLTVL.

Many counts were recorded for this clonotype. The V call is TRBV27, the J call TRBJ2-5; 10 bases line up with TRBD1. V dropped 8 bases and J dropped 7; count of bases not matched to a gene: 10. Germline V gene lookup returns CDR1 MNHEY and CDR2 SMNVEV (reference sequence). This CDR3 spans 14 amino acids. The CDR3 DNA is TGTGCCAGCGCGGGACAGGGGACGCCCATGACCCAGTACTTC. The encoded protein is CASAGQGTPMTQYF.

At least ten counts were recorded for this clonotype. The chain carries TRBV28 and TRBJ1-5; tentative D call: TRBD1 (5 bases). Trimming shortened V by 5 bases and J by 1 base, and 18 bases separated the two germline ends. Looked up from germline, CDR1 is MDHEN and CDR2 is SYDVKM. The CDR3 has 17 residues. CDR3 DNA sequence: TGTGCCAGCAGTCCCGGACGATGGGGCGAGAGCAATCAGCCCCAGCATTTT. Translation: CASSPGRWGESNQPQHF.

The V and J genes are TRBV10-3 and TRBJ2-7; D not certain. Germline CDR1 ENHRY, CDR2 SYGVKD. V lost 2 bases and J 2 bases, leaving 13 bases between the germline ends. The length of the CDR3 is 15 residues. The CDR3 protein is CAISEPTRSAYEQYF. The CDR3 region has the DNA TGTGCCATCAGTGAGCCGACAAGGTCTGCCTACGAGCAGTACTTC.

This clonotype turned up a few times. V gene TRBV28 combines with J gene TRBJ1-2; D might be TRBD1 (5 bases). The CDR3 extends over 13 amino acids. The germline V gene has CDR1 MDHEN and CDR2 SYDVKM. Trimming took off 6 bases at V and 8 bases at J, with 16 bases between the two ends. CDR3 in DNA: TGTGCCAGCAGGGCAGGGCAAAGGGACGGCTACACCTTC. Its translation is CASRAGQRDGYTF.

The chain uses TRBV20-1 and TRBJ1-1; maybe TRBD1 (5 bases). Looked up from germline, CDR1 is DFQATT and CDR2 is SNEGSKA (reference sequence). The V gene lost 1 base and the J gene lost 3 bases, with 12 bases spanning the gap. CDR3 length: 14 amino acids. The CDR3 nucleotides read TGCAGTGCTAGAGGCGTGGGGCCGGACACTGAAGCTTTCTTT. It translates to CSARGVGPDTEAFF.